This T cell receptor (beta chain) was sequenced during a study of T cells in localized non-small cell lung cancer. Turning to this clone: Antigen: not known.

Study-wide points: Measurement of T cell clonality placed uninvolved adjacent lung highest, above the level in tumor. There were a median 57 of the top 100 tumor clones appearing in adjacent lung.

The length of the CDR3 is 14 residues. Trimming stripped 1 base from V and 4 bases from J, with 10 bases between. Germline V CDR1 and CDR2: SGHTA, FQGNSA. The table came from immunoSEQ multiplex PCR; TCRdb's copy has only in-frame clones and leaves some out. This sample has fewer than 30,000 clones, with less than 95% found just once. The TCR comes from a woman aged 35-75 years with stage I lung adenocarcinoma. The material was peripheral blood, obtained before any cancer treatment. The V and J genes are TRBV7-2 and TRBJ2-5; a weak D match, TRBD1 (6 bases). In nucleotides, the CDR3 is TGTGCCAGCAGCTTAGATGTAGGGGGAGAGACCCAGTACTTC. Translation: CASSLDVGGETQYF.